The 4 T cell receptor beta chains below were found in one sample sequenced in a study of T cells in Graves' hyperthyroidism and ophthalmopathy. The CDR3 regions of TCR beta were amplified from RNA transcripts. First-round RT-PCR with HTBI primers amplified the TCR CDR3 region. Using its own MiXCR run on the multiplex PCR reads, TCRdb lists one record per CDR3 protein. Of a few hundred thousand distinct CDR3 sequences in the sample, less than 25% are singletons; the top ten hold about 26%. Sequenced: blood. Receptors were obtained from a man between 18 and 35 years old with Graves' hyperthyroidism.

About this clonotype: A much larger clone differs from this one at a single base, so this may be a read error. J is TRBJ2-2 and V is TRBV12-3 or TRBV12-4; tentatively, D is TRBD1 (6 bases). The CDR3 is 15 amino acids. V shed 3 bases and J shed 6 bases, with 14 bases lying between them. CDR3 bases: TGTGCCAGCAGTTTGAGGGGACATATCGCCGGGGAGCTGTTTTTT. This codes for CASSLRGHIAGELFF.

This clonotype was observed at least ten times. V is TRBV20-1 and J is TRBJ1-1; D gene unclear. The CDR3 runs to 11 residues. Germline CDR1 reads DFQATT; CDR2 reads SNEGSKA (reference sequence). This CDR3 reads CSREMGFGAFF. CDR3 DNA sequence: TGCAGCCGCGAGATGGGATTTGGAGCTTTCTTT.

This clonotype came up many times. The junction shows a germline mismatch at one end, possibly a read error. The gene calls are TRBV12-3 or TRBV12-4 and TRBJ1-3; D is ambiguous. There are 12 residues in the CDR3. CDR3 in DNA: TGTGCCAGCAGTCCCTCCGCAGGCACCATGTATTTT. Translated, it gives CASSPSAGTMYF.

In this sample, this clonotype turned up many times. V is TRBV28 and J is TRBJ2-5; TRBD2 might be the D (5 bases). The CDR3 has 14 residues. Germline V gene lookup returns CDR1 MDHEN and CDR2 SYDVKM. The germline V and J ends were trimmed by 1 base and 5 bases, with 11 bases remaining between them. In nucleotides, the CDR3 is TGTGCCAGCAGTTTATTCGGAGAGCGGGAGACCCAGTACTTC. Encoded protein: CASSLFGERETQYF.